These 9 T cell receptor beta chains originate from one sample sequenced in a study of graft-versus-host responses after intestinal transplantation. Researchers processed graft tissue to release intraepithelial and lamina propria lymphocytes. The table came from immunoSEQ multiplex PCR; TCRdb's copy has only in-frame clones and leaves some out. The table shows thousands of clones, with under 80% occurring only once. This specimen consisted of ileum tissue, obtained about 240 days after intestinal transplant. These receptors were obtained from a human patient who received an intestinal transplant, so some T cells may come from the graft donor.

The rearrangement uses TRBV7-7 and TRBJ2-5; D possibly corresponds to TRBD2 (6 bases). Germline values: CDR1 SSHAT, CDR2 FNYEAQ (reference sequence). Trimming took 2 bases from V and 1 from J, leaving 14 bases between them. This CDR3 is built from 16 residues. The CDR3 DNA is TGTGCCAGCAGCTTAAATTTCGTGACTAGCCAAGAGACCCAGTACTTC. Encoded protein: CASSLNFVTSQETQYF.

For the CDR3, the DNA is TGTGCCAGCAGCTTAGTACGGCCGCGGTCAATTGGCTACACCTTC. Its translation is CASSLVRPRSIGYTF. The gene calls are TRBV7-2 and TRBJ1-2; no clear D gene. V lost 1 base, J lost 7 bases, and 16 bases lay in between. Germline CDR1 reads SGHTA; CDR2 reads FQGNSA. The CDR3 is made up of 15 amino acids.

The chain links TRBV30 to TRBJ1-2; 7 bases map to TRBD1. Germline trimming cut 2 bases from V and 7 bases from J; bases unmatched to any gene: 4. Germline assignment: CDR1 GTSNPN and CDR2 SVGIG (reference sequence). The CDR3 spans 12 residues. The CDR3 loop is CAWSTQGGGYTF. The CDR3 DNA reads as TGTGCCTGGAGTACCCAGGGGGGTGGCTACACCTTC.

The J gene is TRBJ1-1, the V gene TRBV30; no clear D gene. The germline V gene encodes CDR1 GTSNPN and CDR2 SVGIG (reference sequence). The germline V and J ends were trimmed by 1 base and 4 bases, with 7 bases remaining between them. This CDR3 has 12 residues. The CDR3 protein is CAWSEAGTEAFF. The CDR3, as DNA: TGTGCCTGGAGTGAGGCAGGCACTGAAGCTTTCTTT.

This clone was seen a few times. This CDR3 reads CASREGATNEKLFF. CDR3 in DNA: TGTGCCAGCAGAGAGGGGGCAACTAATGAAAAACTGTTTTTT. The gene calls are TRBV21-1 and TRBJ1-4; TRBD1, the D gene given by the table, was not confirmed from the DNA. TRBV21-1 is an annotated pseudogene. This CDR3 has 14 amino acids.

The chain carries TRBV28 and TRBJ2-3, with 12 bases lining up with TRBD1. Germline lookup yields CDR1 MDHEN and CDR2 SYDVKM. The junction had 13 bases not matched to a gene; V was cut back by 11 bases and J by 7 bases. This CDR3 comprises 15 residues. Written as DNA, the CDR3 is TGTGCCGTCCACACTCCGGGACAGGGGGCGAATACGCAGTATTTT. Protein sequence: CAVHTPGQGANTQYF. The full variable domain, rest sourced from reference TRBV28 and TRBJ2-3, is DVKVTQSSRYLVKRTGEKVFLECVQDMDHENMFWYRQDPGLGLRLIYFSYDVKMKEKGDIPEGYSVSREKKERFSLILESASTNQTSMYLCAVHTPGQGANTQYFGPGTRLTVL.

This sequence joins TRBV19 and TRBJ1-4, with D unresolved. Germline V gene data show CDR1 as LNHDA and CDR2 as SQIVND (reference sequence). Trimming removed 2 bases from V and 3 bases from J, with 10 bases in between. CDR3 length: 15 residues. CDR3 amino acids: CASSIFVGANEKLFF. CDR3 DNA sequence: TGTGCCAGTAGTATATTCGTGGGTGCTAATGAAAAACTGTTTTTT.

This clone has just a few counts. The gene calls are TRBV6-4 and TRBJ1-4, with 7 bases that match TRBD1. Germline assignment: CDR1 MRHNA and CDR2 SNTAGT. After removal of 3 bases from V and 7 bases from J, the junction contained 2 bases not matched to a gene. The CDR3 has 13 residues. Here the CDR3 DNA reads TGTGCCAGCAGTGAAAACAGGGGTGAAAAACTGTTTTTT. It encodes CASSENRGEKLFF.

This chain joins TRBV7-9 and TRBJ2-5; either TRBD1 or TRBD2 may supply D (5 bases each). The CDR3 runs 15 residues. Deletions cut 1 base from V and 4 bases from J, with 13 bases between. Germline loops: CDR1 SEHNR, CDR2 FQNEAQ (reference sequence). The CDR3 region has the DNA TGTGCCAGCAGCTTAGGGGACCACAGCGGAGAGACCCAGTACTTC. It codes for CASSLGDHSGETQYF.